This T cell receptor (beta chain) was retrieved from a study of identical twins. The germline V gene encodes CDR1 SGHVS and CDR2 FNYEAQ. This CDR3 contains 15 residues. V shed 1 base and J shed 0 bases, with 10 bases lying between them. TCRdb independently ran MiXCR on the 5' RACE reads; one entry per CDR3 protein. The repertoire holds roughly 710,000 distinct CDR3 sequences, with approximately 6.1% as singletons. The V gene is TRBV7-6, the J gene TRBJ2-7, with a weak D call TRBD1 (6 bases). The sequencing sample was made of naive T cells sorted from blood. The sequence derives from a young man in good health. CDR3 amino acids: CASSLDGTLSYEQYF. The CDR3 coding sequence is TGTGCCAGCAGCTTAGACGGGACACTCTCCTACGAGCAGTACTTC.